This T cell receptor beta chain was documented in a study of neurological immune-mediated disorders. As for the cDNA, it was generated by 5'RACE with 10-nucleotide random UMIs. TCRdb re-derived calls from the 5' RACE reads in MiXCR, one entry per CDR3 protein. In the table there are some 100,000 distinct CDR3 sequences, roughly 13% of which are singletons. General study points: The greatest TCR clonal expansion appeared in HTLV-1-associated myelopathy and the smallest, falling below healthy controls, in multiple sclerosis.

This clonotype came up many times. The antigen is unknown. The CDR3 loop spans 15 amino acids. V was pared by 2 bases and J by 4 bases, with 4 bases of the junction left unmatched. Looked up from germline, CDR1 is PRHDT and CDR2 is FYEKMQ (reference sequence). Time point meaning: longitudinal time-point 2. PBMCs stored at -80 C, numbering 2 million, were the origin of the unsorted libraries. The material sequenced was PBMCs. This chain connects TRBV13 to TRBJ2-1; 8 positions match TRBD2. The source of this sequence is a female donor with HTLV-1-associated myelopathy (HAM/TSP). CDR3 coding DNA: TGTGCCAGCAGCTTAAACCTAGCGGGTTACAATGAGCAGTTCTTC. This encodes CASSLNLAGYNEQFF.